The 17 T cell receptor beta chains reported below all come from one sample, sequenced in a study of CD8+ T cells in alopecia areata. The treatment here: oral pan-JAK inhibitor, 5-10 mg twice daily. cDNA reverse transcribed from extracted RNA served as the sequencing template. The protocol was immunoSEQ multiplex PCR, while the TCRdb copy is restricted to in-frame clones and leaves out a portion. The repertoire has about 270,000 clones, over 45% of them found once; the top ten carry more than 0.85%. Specimen: CD4+ T cells sorted from blood, collected between weeks 51 and 52, from a patient treated with tofacitinib. These TCRs come from a human donor with alopecia areata.

The chain joins TRBV5-6 to TRBJ2-5; 7 nucleotides line up with TRBD1. Losses at the gene ends were 1 base for V and 1 base for J; bases not matched to a gene: 7. The CDR3 is 16 amino acids. Germline V gives CDR1 SGHDT, CDR2 YYEEEE. This CDR3 reads CASSLTGDSLQETQYF. Written as DNA, the CDR3 is TGTGCCAGCAGCTTGACAGGGGATTCCCTCCAAGAGACCCAGTACTTC.

The chain combines TRBV2 with TRBJ1-2; D possibly corresponds to TRBD1 (6 bases). V was cut by 8 bases and J by 8 bases, with 15 bases left in between. CDR3 length equals 12 residues. Germline V lookup: CDR1 SNHLY, CDR2 FYNNEI. CDR3 amino acids: CASGYGGGGYTF. As DNA, the CDR3 is TGTGCCAGCGGCTACGGGGGCGGAGGCTACACCTTC.

This chain links TRBV11-2 with TRBJ1-1; TRBD1 aligns across 7 bases. CDR1 and CDR2 (germline): SGHAT, FQNNGV. V shed 5 bases and J 2 bases; nucleotides not matched to a gene: 5. The CDR3 is made up of 14 amino acids. The CDR3 sequence: CASSIQGPNTEAFF. Written as DNA, the CDR3 is TGTGCCAGCAGCATACAGGGGCCAAACACTGAAGCTTTCTTT.

The gene calls are TRBV29-1 and TRBJ1-2, with no clear D. CDR3 length: 14 amino acids. V was pared by 4 bases and J by 4 bases, with 16 bases between. Germline lookup yields CDR1 SQVTM and CDR2 ANQGSEA. The CDR3 loop reads CSVGSVTSGYGYTF. CDR3 in DNA: TGCAGCGTTGGATCGGTGACCTCGGGCTATGGCTACACCTTC.

About this clone itself: One end of the junction does not line up with germline, which may come from a read error. The rearrangement links TRBV2 to TRBJ1-2; no definite D call. Germline CDR1 is SNHLY and CDR2 is FYNNEI. The length of the CDR3 is 12 residues. The CDR3 DNA follows: TGTGCCAGCAGGGAAGTGTCATATGGCTACACCTTC. Translating it yields CASREVSYGYTF. Full variable domain (remainder filled in from reference TRBV2 and TRBJ1-2): EPEVTQTPSHQVTQMGQEVILRCVPISNHLYFYWYRQILGQKVEFLVSFYNNEISEKSEIFDDQFSVERPDGSNFTLKIRSTKLEDSAMYFCASREVSYGYTFGSGTRLTVV.

CDR3 loop: CASRQGGETQYF. The CDR3 DNA sequence: TGTGCCAGCAGGCAGGGCGGGGAGACCCAGTACTTC. This chain connects TRBV2 to TRBJ2-5; D possibly uses TRBD1 or TRBD2 (5 bases each). The V end lost 6 bases, the J end lost 5 bases, and 10 bases lay between the germline ends. Germline V gene data show CDR1 as SNHLY and CDR2 as FYNNEI. The CDR3 totals 12 residues.

The rearrangement uses TRBV30 and TRBJ2-7, with a weak D call TRBD2 (5 bases). Per the germline V gene, CDR1 is GTSNPN and CDR2 is SVGIG (reference sequence). V gave up 2 bases and J gave up 4 bases, with 15 bases separating them. The CDR3 has 14 amino acids. The CDR3 DNA reads as TGTGCCTGGAGTTCTTATACTGGGAGATACGAGCAGTACTTC. Translated: CAWSSYTGRYEQYF.

The chain has TRBV30 and TRBJ2-3, with TRBD2 matching over 7 bases. Germline V gives CDR1 GTSNPN, CDR2 SVGIG (reference sequence). The CDR3 contains 13 residues. The ends lost 7 bases at V and 0 bases at J; junction bases unmatched: 4. In DNA, the CDR3 is TGTGCCTCCAGCGGGGTTAGCACAGATACGCAGTATTTT. Its protein product is CASSGVSTDTQYF.

This clone occurred once. The chain recombines TRBV29-1 with TRBJ2-5, with 14 nucleotides matching TRBD2. V lost 3 bases, J lost 4 bases, and 1 base stayed unmatched. The CDR3 totals 14 residues. Germline V lookup: CDR1 SQVTM, CDR2 ANQGSEA. CDR3 sequence reads: CSVETSGGAETQYF. The CDR3 bases are TGCAGCGTTGAGACTAGCGGGGGGGCAGAGACCCAGTACTTC.

This clone came up a few times. J is TRBJ1-3 and V is TRBV19; D not certain. CDR1 and CDR2 (germline): LNHDA, SQIVND (reference sequence). V was clipped by 9 bases and J by 0 bases, with 9 bases between them. This CDR3 is 13 amino acids long. The CDR3 reads CASVRPSGNTIYF. DNA of the CDR3: TGTGCCAGCGTACGGCCCTCTGGAAACACCATATATTTT.

V usage is TRBV29-1 and J usage is TRBJ2-3; D is unclear. This CDR3 has 8 residues. In germline, CDR1 is SQVTM, CDR2 ANQGSEA. CDR3 nucleotide sequence: TGCAGAGCAGATACGCAGTATTTT. This gives the protein CRADTQYF.

The chain uses TRBV5-1 and TRBJ1-1, with TRBD1 identical over 7 bases. The CDR3 spans 14 residues. In germline, CDR1 is SGHRS, CDR2 YFSETQ. Trimming cost V 4 bases and J 0 bases; bases outside gene matches: 3. The CDR3, as DNA: TGCGCCAGCAGCACGGACAGGATGAACACTGAAGCTTTCTTT. Amino acid sequence: CASSTDRMNTEAFF.

The chain has TRBV6-6 and TRBJ1-6, with 10 bases aligning to TRBD1. Germline trimming cut 6 bases from V and 9 bases from J; bases unmatched to any gene: 8. This CDR3 has 15 amino acids. CDR1 MNHNY and CDR2 SVGAGI come from the germline V gene (reference sequence). The CDR3 DNA reads TGTGCCAGCAGGATCATCAGGACAGGGGGTTCACCCCTCCACTTT. Amino acids: CASRIIRTGGSPLHF.

The chain joins TRBV11-3 to TRBJ2-7; possibly TRBD1 for D (6 bases). Trimming removed 5 bases at V and 4 bases at J, with 12 bases between. The CDR3 covers 13 residues. CDR1 is SGHNT, CDR2 YENEEA, per germline. CDR3 sequence (DNA): TGTGCCAGCAGCATAAATCAGGGGTACGAGCAGTACTTC. Protein sequence: CASSINQGYEQYF.

This clone has just one count. V gene TRBV7-9 combines with J gene TRBJ2-5; D is unclear. This CDR3 is built from 12 residues. Trimming took off 3 bases at V and 7 bases at J, with 9 bases between the two ends. Germline V gene sequence: CDR1 SEHNR, CDR2 FQNEAQ (reference sequence). The CDR3, as DNA: TGTGCCAGCAGCTTGCACTGGCGGACCCAGTACTTC. The encoded protein is CASSLHWRTQYF.

The genes are TRBV5-6 and TRBJ1-1; TRBD1 aligns across 8 bases. Germline V gene data show CDR1 as SGHDT and CDR2 as YYEEEE. The CDR3 has 14 residues. The ends lost 5 bases at V and 2 bases at J; junction bases unmatched: 5. The CDR3 DNA is TGTGCCAGCAGTTCACAGGGGGGTAACACTGAAGCTTTCTTT. This encodes CASSSQGGNTEAFF.

This chain links TRBV27 with TRBJ1-6; tentatively, D is TRBD1 (5 bases). Trimming stripped 5 bases from V and 0 bases from J, with 11 bases between. The CDR3 sequence is 16 residues long. In germline, CDR1 is MNHEY, CDR2 SMNVEV (reference sequence). CDR3: CASSLRQSSYNSPLHF. In DNA, the CDR3 is TGTGCCAGCAGTCTCCGACAGAGCTCCTATAATTCACCCCTCCACTTT.